The 4 T cell receptor beta chains below come from one sample, sequenced in a study of blood T cell repertoires in COVID-19. Here immunoSEQ multiplex PCR was the method, and the copy in TCRdb shows in-frame clones only, minus some. The profile shows more than 75,000 clones, approximately 82% of them singletons. The sequencing input was peripheral blood. Source of these receptors: a man aged 60 to 75 with acute or convalescent COVID-19.

The table lists this clone with a few counts. This chain connects TRBV30 to TRBJ1-4; no reliable D call. The V end lost 4 bases, the J end lost 5 bases, and 8 bases lay between the germline ends. CDR1 is GTSNPN and CDR2 is SVGIG in the germline V gene (reference sequence). The CDR3 is 12 residues long. The CDR3 DNA sequence: TGTGCCTGGAATAGTATGAATGAAAAACTGTTTTTT. Translating it yields CAWNSMNEKLFF.

The chain uses TRBV7-6 and TRBJ2-4; TRBD1 aligns across 11 bases. The CDR3 has 16 amino acids. With 1 base clipped from V and 12 bases from J, the junction kept 11 bases outside the gene matches. The germline gives CDR1 SGHVS, CDR2 FNYEAQ. The CDR3 is CASSLGLGDRGSRQYF. CDR3 DNA sequence: TGTGCCAGCAGCTTAGGGTTGGGGGACAGGGGGTCGCGTCAGTACTTC. Full variable domain (missing parts from reference TRBV7-6 and TRBJ2-4): GAGVSQSPRYKVTKRGQDVALRCDPISGHVSLYWYRQALGQGPEFLTYFNYEAQQDKSGLPNDRFSAERPEGSISTLTIQRTEQRDSAMYRCASSLGLGDRGSRQYFGAGTRLSVL.

The V gene is TRBV12-3 or TRBV12-4, the J gene TRBJ1-3; no definite D call. The CDR3 totals 12 residues. V lost 8 bases and J lost 4, with 9 bases in between. CDR3 sequence (DNA): TGTGCCAGCGACAATCGGGGAAACACCATATATTTT. It specifies CASDNRGNTIYF.

The chain has TRBV11-3 and TRBJ2-7, with TRBD2 identical over 8 bases. The CDR3 sequence is 16 residues long. CDR1 and CDR2 from the germline V gene are SGHNT and YENEEA. J was trimmed by 5 bases and V by 5 bases; bases with no gene match: 14. The CDR3 protein is CASSPGGQDPTHEQYF. CDR3 coding DNA: TGTGCCAGCAGCCCGGGAGGGCAGGATCCTACCCACGAGCAGTACTTC.